One and the same sample provided the 26 T cell receptor beta chains below, sequenced in a study of T cell changes during pregnancy in multiple sclerosis. The protocol was immunoSEQ multiplex PCR, while the TCRdb copy is restricted to in-frame clones and leaves out a portion. In the table there are under 65,000 clones, more than 85% of which are singletons. Sequences were derived from peripheral blood, sampled after pregnancy. These receptors came from a female donor in good health, enrolled as a control in a pregnancy study.

The genes are TRBV21-1 and TRBJ2-3; no check of the table's D call, TRBD2, against the DNA was made. TRBV21-1 is a documented pseudogene. The CDR3 runs to 19 residues. For the CDR3, the DNA is TGTGCCAGCAGGCCCGGGGGTGCGGGGCCACCTACTAGCACAGATACGCAGTATTTT. Translated: CASRPGGAGPPTSTDTQYF.

V gene TRBV5-4 combines with J gene TRBJ1-1; 7 bases match TRBD1. Germline CDR1 and CDR2: SGHNT and YYREEE (reference sequence). Unmatched junction bases numbered 8, after V lost 5 bases and J lost 1 base. This CDR3 has 15 amino acids. The CDR3 nucleotides read TGTGCCAGCAGTACAGGGGTCCCACCGAACACTGAAGCTTTCTTT. It is translated as CASSTGVPPNTEAFF.

In this sample, this clone turned up once. The chain links TRBV18 to TRBJ2-1; 10 bases agree with TRBD1. V gave up 5 bases and J gave up 7 bases; unmatched junction bases: 2. The germline V gene encodes CDR1 KGHSH and CDR2 LQKENI. The CDR3 length is 13 residues. The CDR3 DNA reads TGTGCCAGCTCAGTGGACAGGGGGAATGAGCAGTTCTTC. Its protein product is CASSVDRGNEQFF. Together with reference TRBV18 and TRBJ2-1, the CDR3 gives the full variable domain: NAGVMQNPRHLVRRRGQEARLRCSPMKGHSHVYWYRQLPEEGLKFMVYLQKENIIDESGMPKERFSAEFPKEGPSILRIQQVVRGDSAAYFCASSVDRGNEQFFGPGTRLTVL.

The chain recombines TRBV5-1 with TRBJ1-2, with D tentatively TRBD1 (6 bases). This CDR3 has 16 amino acids. The germline V gene has CDR1 SGHRS and CDR2 YFSETQ. V was clipped by 4 bases and J by 2 bases, with 18 bases between them. The CDR3 coding sequence is TGCGCCAGCAGCGAAAGGGGGAACCTGTCGAACTATGGCTACACCTTC. The encoded protein is CASSERGNLSNYGYTF.

The J gene is TRBJ1-2, the V gene TRBV7-2; 10 nucleotides line up with TRBD1. Losses at the gene ends were 5 bases for V and 8 bases for J; bases not matched to a gene: 8. Per germline, CDR1 SGHTA and CDR2 FQGNSA. The CDR3 covers 14 residues. The CDR3 is CASSGWDRGRGYTF. Written as DNA, the CDR3 is TGTGCCAGCAGCGGGTGGGACAGGGGTCGGGGCTACACCTTC.

The chain uses TRBV4-3 and TRBJ2-6; tentative D call: TRBD2 (6 bases). CDR1 and CDR2 (germline): LGHNA, YSLEER. The CDR3 has 16 amino acids. V gave up 4 bases and J gave up 11 bases, with 21 bases separating them. CDR3: CASSPQATRRDDVLTF. CDR3 nucleotides: TGCGCCAGCAGCCCACAGGCGACCCGGCGGGACGACGTCCTGACTTTC.

This clone came up a few times. The chain employs TRBV7-9 and TRBJ1-2; no firm D call. V lost 3 bases and J lost 3, with 11 bases in between. Germline V lookup: CDR1 SEHNR, CDR2 FQNEAQ (reference sequence). This CDR3 has 14 residues. The CDR3 reads CASSLEGADYGYTF. CDR3 sequence (DNA): TGTGCCAGCAGCTTGGAGGGAGCGGACTATGGCTACACCTTC.

This clone occurred a few times. This chain uses TRBV28 with TRBJ1-1; D is ambiguous. Germline CDR1 is MDHEN and CDR2 is SYDVKM. This CDR3 spans 12 amino acids. V was cut by 6 bases and J by 2 bases, with 7 bases left in between. The CDR3 loop reads CASRTYNTEAFF. The CDR3 nucleotides read TGTGCCAGCAGAACTTACAACACTGAAGCTTTCTTT.

This clone appeared many times. The chain has TRBV28 and TRBJ1-5, with no clear D. Germline loops: CDR1 MDHEN, CDR2 SYDVKM. The CDR3 contains 13 residues. The V end lost 10 bases, the J end lost 6 bases, and 16 bases lay between the germline ends. CDR3 protein: CAIWPGSGQPQHF. DNA for the CDR3: TGTGCCATCTGGCCGGGGTCGGGTCAGCCCCAGCATTTT.

The chain recombines TRBV27 with TRBJ1-3; 9 positions agree with TRBD1. V lost 2 bases, J lost 0 bases, and 5 bases stayed unmatched. The CDR3 contains 17 residues. Germline V gene data show CDR1 as MNHEY and CDR2 as SMNVEV (reference sequence). The CDR3 spells CASSLRGTGFSGNTIYF. The CDR3 bases are TGTGCCAGCAGTTTAAGGGGGACAGGGTTCTCTGGAAACACCATATATTTT.

The chain employs TRBV18 and TRBJ2-1, with TRBD1 matching 8 bases. Germline V gene sequence: CDR1 KGHSH, CDR2 LQKENI. This CDR3 has 15 amino acids. Trimming took 4 bases from V and 7 from J; bases not matched to a gene: 9. As DNA, the CDR3 is TGTGCCAGCTCACTTCGACAGGGGAGTAGGAATGAGCAGTTCTTC. It specifies CASSLRQGSRNEQFF.

The CDR3 coding sequence is TGTGCCAGCAGTCACAGACTAGCAGTTCAAGAGACCCAGTACTTC. This gives the protein CASSHRLAVQETQYF. J is TRBJ2-5 and V is TRBV27; 7 bases map to TRBD2. Germline lookup yields CDR1 MNHEY and CDR2 SMNVEV (reference sequence). This CDR3 has 15 residues. J gave up 2 bases and V 5 bases, and 8 bases lay outside the gene matches.

The V gene is TRBV7-9, the J gene TRBJ2-7, with D possibly being TRBD2 (5 bases). Per germline, CDR1 SEHNR and CDR2 FQNEAQ (reference sequence). The CDR3 length is 15 residues. Trimming took off 4 bases at V and 2 bases at J, with 15 bases between the two ends. CDR3 coding DNA: TGTGCCAGCAGCTACCCTGGGAGCACTACCTACGAGCAGTACTTC. Its translation: CASSYPGSTTYEQYF.

V and J are TRBV18 and TRBJ2-1; TRBD1 might be the D (5 bases). Deletions cut 0 bases from V and 6 bases from J, with 15 bases between. The length of the CDR3 is 16 residues. Per the germline V gene, CDR1 is KGHSH and CDR2 is LQKENI. CDR3 coding DNA: TGTGCCAGCTCACCACCGCGCGGTAGTGGGGCCAATGAGCAGTTCTTC. It translates to CASSPPRGSGANEQFF.

This chain links TRBV28 with TRBJ1-1; no clear D. CDR1 and CDR2 (germline): MDHEN, SYDVKM. The V end lost 2 bases, the J end lost 1 base, and 11 bases lay between the germline ends. The CDR3 runs to 15 residues. The CDR3 DNA sequence: TGTGCCAGCAGTTTACGCTCAGCGAAGAACACTGAAGCTTTCTTT. Translated, it gives CASSLRSAKNTEAFF.

The rearrangement uses TRBV9 and TRBJ2-2, with 9 bases aligning to TRBD2. This CDR3 region has 18 residues. CDR1 and CDR2 (germline): SGDLS, YYNGEE. V lost 1 base to trimming and J lost 0 bases; unmatched junction nucleotides: 7. The CDR3: CASSVRSSGTPNTGELFF. CDR3 nucleotides: TGTGCCAGCAGCGTAAGGTCTAGCGGGACCCCGAACACCGGGGAGCTGTTTTTT.

About this clone: This same CDR3 is encoded by further DNA sequences in the sample. CDR3 region: CASSPGTGDYGYTF. The CDR3 DNA is TGTGCCAGCTCACCGGGGACAGGGGACTATGGCTACACCTTC. This rearrangement joins TRBV18 to TRBJ1-2; 10 bases map to TRBD1. This CDR3 has 14 residues. CDR1 and CDR2 from the germline V gene are KGHSH and LQKENI. V shed 3 bases and J 3 bases; nucleotides not matched to a gene: 1.

This chain uses TRBV5-1 with TRBJ1-4; the match to TRBD1 covers 9 bases. CDR3 length: 16 residues. V shed 3 bases, J shed 7 bases, and the junction held 10 bases outside the gene matches. Per the germline V gene, CDR1 is SGHRS and CDR2 is YFSETQ. DNA of the CDR3: TGCGCCAGCAGCTCTGAGGGGACAGGGATTAGTGAAAAACTGTTTTTT. This codes for CASSSEGTGISEKLFF.

The gene calls are TRBV6-6 and TRBJ1-4, with a weak D call TRBD1 (5 bases). The CDR3 contains 12 residues. Germline CDR1 is MNHNY and CDR2 is SVGAGI (reference sequence). Trimming cost V 6 bases and J 8 bases, with 10 bases left between them. In DNA, the CDR3 is TGTGCCAGCAGACCACAGGAGGAAAAACTGTTTTTT. It specifies CASRPQEEKLFF.

The gene calls are TRBV27 and TRBJ1-2, with 8 bases fitting TRBD1. The trim removed 6 bases at V and 4 bases at J, leaving 10 bases unmatched. Per the germline V gene, CDR1 is MNHEY and CDR2 is SMNVEV (reference sequence). This CDR3 is 15 amino acids long. The CDR3 spells CASSPKPGQVYGYTF. DNA of the CDR3: TGTGCCAGCAGCCCTAAACCGGGACAGGTCTATGGCTACACCTTC.

This chain links TRBV29-1 with TRBJ1-6; no clear D. The germline V gene has CDR1 SQVTM and CDR2 ANQGSEA. The length of the CDR3 is 14 residues. Trimming left V 1 base short and J 7 bases short, with 11 bases between. The CDR3 region is CSVEVGGGNSPLHF. The CDR3 DNA sequence: TGCAGCGTTGAAGTAGGTGGCGGAAATTCACCCCTCCACTTT.

J is TRBJ1-5 and V is TRBV6-6; weak D call: TRBD1 (6 bases). This CDR3 has 15 amino acids. The germline V gene encodes CDR1 MNHNY and CDR2 SVGAGI (reference sequence). V lost 6 bases and J lost 1, with 13 bases in between. The CDR3 nucleotides read TGTGCCAGCAGGAATCAGGGGAACAGCAATCAGCCCCAGCATTTT. It encodes CASRNQGNSNQPQHF.

The rearrangement joins TRBV6-6 to TRBJ1-3, with TRBD1 as a possible D gene (5 bases). The CDR3 loop spans 14 amino acids. Trimming removed 2 bases from V and 2 bases from J, with 7 bases in between. Germline CDR1 reads MNHNY; CDR2 reads SVGAGI (reference sequence). CDR3 residues: CASSYAGTGNTIYF. The CDR3 DNA reads TGTGCCAGCAGTTACGCAGGGACTGGAAACACCATATATTTT.

The chain recombines TRBV19 with TRBJ1-1; D gene ambiguous. This CDR3 region has 14 residues. The V gene's germline CDR1 is LNHDA and CDR2 SQIVND (reference sequence). Trimming took 3 bases from V and 5 from J, leaving 13 bases between them. This CDR3 is CASSIEVKRTEAFF. For the CDR3, the DNA is TGTGCCAGTAGTATCGAGGTAAAGCGGACTGAAGCTTTCTTT.

V usage is TRBV10-1 and J usage is TRBJ2-1, with 14 bases matching TRBD2. CDR3 length: 16 amino acids. Germline loops: CDR1 WNHNN, CDR2 SYGVQD (reference sequence). V was clipped by 3 bases and J by 6 bases; unmatched bases: 4. The CDR3 protein is CASSDLGLAGGNEQFF. The CDR3 region has the DNA TGCGCCAGCAGTGACCTCGGACTAGCGGGGGGCAATGAGCAGTTCTTC.

This clone was found once. This rearrangement joins TRBV6-5 to TRBJ1-2; D remains ambiguous. Germline V gene lookup returns CDR1 MNHEY and CDR2 SVGAGI. The CDR3 is 14 residues long. Trimming stripped 0 bases from V and 4 bases from J, with 9 bases between. The CDR3 sequence is CASSYSTQSYGYTF. In DNA form, the CDR3 reads TGTGCCAGCAGTTACTCGACACAGTCCTATGGCTACACCTTC.